This T cell receptor (beta chain) was observed in a study of tumor-infiltrating lymphocytes in localized non-small cell lung cancer (dated by TCRdb to 2020 to 2023). As for the study more broadly: Patients whose samples were collected after neoadjuvant chemotherapy, as well as both smokers and never-smokers and several histologies, were included in the cohort. Each patient contributed resected tumor tissue and uninvolved lung tissue from the same patient, described as non-adjacent to the tumor. The same patients underwent several integrated assays, with TCR sequencing performed together with flow cytometry, multiplex immunofluorescence, RNA-seq, exome sequencing and proteomics. The overall ICON cohort was composed of roughly 150 surgical patients with localized non-small cell lung cancer whose tumors were resected. For roughly 56 patients, immunoSEQ T-cell fraction was compared between paired tumor and uninvolved lung.

General conclusions and limits of the study: Consistent with immunofluorescence CD3 counts, TCRbeta sequencing supported greater T cell infiltration in tumors than in uninvolved lung tissue. No difference in TCR-derived T-cell fraction was observed between the flow cytometry-defined immunotypes IM1 (good prognosis) and IM2 (poor prognosis). Since assay coverage differed from patient to patient depending on how much tissue was available, TCR sequencing was done for only a subset of the cohort. Because different pieces of the same tissue were used for different assays, technical variation could not be separated from intratumor heterogeneity. Tumor T-cell fraction from TCR sequencing was not associated with recurrence-free survival (p = 0.61).

The immunoSEQ assay used for TCR sequencing gave the T-cell fraction in both tumor and uninvolved lung tissue. In the authors' own workflow: For survival analysis, patients were split into high (upper tertile) and low (lower two tertiles) T-cell fraction groups and compared by log-rank test. A signed-rank test was used to test differences in T-cell fraction between paired tumor and uninvolved lung samples. Not all clones reach the TCRdb copy of this immuneACCESS table, which keeps in-frame sequences only. Checked studies attribute under half of the gap to unresolved V genes and leave the rest unexplained. V, J and clone size were drawn from that table, and D and trimming were deduced from the DNA. Here the sample has around 15,000 clones; around 74% occur a single time. The ten largest clones take up 8.5% to 9.5% of the sample. As regards this clone: This receptor's antigen is unknown. No much larger clone exists at a distance of one base, and base qualities are not known.

Patient enrollment in ICON started in the first half of 2016, and the final patient was enrolled in September 2018. Fresh tumor and matched uninvolved tissue for in-depth immune analyses, including TCR sequencing, were collected from a subcohort of about 80 patients. No cell sorting was done, and TCR sequencing was instead run on DNA isolated from bulk tissue. Sequencing was performed on lung tumor tissue. This clonotype was sampled from a human donor with non-small cell lung cancer.

The sequenced DNA is TGCAGCGTTGAATGGGGGGGCGGGAGAGGCAATGAGCAGTTCTTC. It encodes CSVEWGGGRGNEQFF. The sequence links TRBV29-1 to TRBJ2-1, with TRBD2 perhaps the D gene, on 7 matching bases. V is pared back by 2 bases and J by 6 bases, with 17 bases lying between the germline termini. Reading the germline V gene gives CDR1 SQVTM and CDR2 ANQGSEA. Counted from cysteine to phenylalanine, this CDR3 has 15 amino acids. Just CDR3 DNA is preserved here, 45 bases in frame from base 1.